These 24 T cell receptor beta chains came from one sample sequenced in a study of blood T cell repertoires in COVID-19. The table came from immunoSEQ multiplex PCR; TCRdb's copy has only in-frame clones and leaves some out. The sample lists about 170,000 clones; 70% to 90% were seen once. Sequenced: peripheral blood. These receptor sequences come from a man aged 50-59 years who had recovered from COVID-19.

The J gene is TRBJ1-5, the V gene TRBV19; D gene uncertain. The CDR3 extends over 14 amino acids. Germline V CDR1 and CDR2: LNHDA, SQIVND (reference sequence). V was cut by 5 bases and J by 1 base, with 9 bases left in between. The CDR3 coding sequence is TGTGCCAGTAGTGAAACAGTCAGCAATCAGCCCCAGCATTTT. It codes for CASSETVSNQPQHF. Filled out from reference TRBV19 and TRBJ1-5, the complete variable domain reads DGGITQSPKYLFRKEGQNVTLSCEQNLNHDAMYWYRQDPGQGLRLIYYSQIVNDFQKGDIAEGYSVSREKKESFPLTVTSAQKNPTAFYLCASSETVSNQPQHFGDGTRLSIL.

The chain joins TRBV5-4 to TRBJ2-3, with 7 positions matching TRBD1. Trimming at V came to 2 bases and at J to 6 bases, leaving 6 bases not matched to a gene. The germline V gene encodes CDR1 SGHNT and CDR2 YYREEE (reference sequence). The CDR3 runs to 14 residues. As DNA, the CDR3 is TGTGCCAGCAGCTTTGACAGGGCGGGCGATACGCAGTATTTT. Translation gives CASSFDRAGDTQYF. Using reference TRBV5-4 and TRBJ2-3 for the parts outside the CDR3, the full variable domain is ETGVTQSPTHLIKTRGQQVTLRCSSQSGHNTVSWYQQALGQGPQFIFQYYREEENGRGNFPPRFSGLQFPNYSSELNVNALELDDSALYLCASSFDRAGDTQYFGPGTRLTVL.

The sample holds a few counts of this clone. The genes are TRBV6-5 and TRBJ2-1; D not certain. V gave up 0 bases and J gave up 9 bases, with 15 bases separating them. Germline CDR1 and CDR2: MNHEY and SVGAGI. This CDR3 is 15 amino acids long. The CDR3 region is CASSYSIQALSEQFF. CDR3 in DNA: TGTGCCAGCAGTTACTCGATCCAGGCCCTATCTGAGCAGTTCTTC.

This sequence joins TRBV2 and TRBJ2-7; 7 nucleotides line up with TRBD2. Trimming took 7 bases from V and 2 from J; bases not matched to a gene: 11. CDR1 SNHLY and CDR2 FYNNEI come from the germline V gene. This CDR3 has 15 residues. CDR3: CASTTPSGITYEQYF. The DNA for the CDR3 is TGTGCCAGCACTACTCCTAGCGGCATAACCTACGAGCAGTACTTC.

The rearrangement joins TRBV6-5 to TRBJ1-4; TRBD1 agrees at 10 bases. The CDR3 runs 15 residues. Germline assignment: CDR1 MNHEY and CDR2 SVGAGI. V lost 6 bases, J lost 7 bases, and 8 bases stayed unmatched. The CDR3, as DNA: TGTGCCAGCAGCCGCGACAGGGGGCAAGGTGAAAAACTGTTTTTT. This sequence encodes CASSRDRGQGEKLFF.

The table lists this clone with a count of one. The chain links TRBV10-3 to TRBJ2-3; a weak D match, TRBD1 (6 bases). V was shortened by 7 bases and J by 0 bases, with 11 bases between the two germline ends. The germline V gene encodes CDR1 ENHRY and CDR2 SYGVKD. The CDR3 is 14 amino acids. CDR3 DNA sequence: TGTGCCATCAAGGGGACATCTAGCACAGATACGCAGTATTTT. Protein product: CAIKGTSSTDTQYF.

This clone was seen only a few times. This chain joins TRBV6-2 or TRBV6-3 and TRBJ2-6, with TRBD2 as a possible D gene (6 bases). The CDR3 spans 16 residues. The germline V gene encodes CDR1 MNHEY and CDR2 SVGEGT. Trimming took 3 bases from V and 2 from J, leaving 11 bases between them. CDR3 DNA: TGTGCCAGCAGTTATTTTTCGGGGGCTGGGGCCAACGTCCTGACTTTC. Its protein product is CASSYFSGAGANVLTF.

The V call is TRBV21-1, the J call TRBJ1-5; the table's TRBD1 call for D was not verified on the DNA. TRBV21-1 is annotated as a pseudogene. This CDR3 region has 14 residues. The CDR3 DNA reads TGTGCCAGCAGCGAGTTGACAGGGAATCAGCCCCAGCATTTT. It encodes CASSELTGNQPQHF.

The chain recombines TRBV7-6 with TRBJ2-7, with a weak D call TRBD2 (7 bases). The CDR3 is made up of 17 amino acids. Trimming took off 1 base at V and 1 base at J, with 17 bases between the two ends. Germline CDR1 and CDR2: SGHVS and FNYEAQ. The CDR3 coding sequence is TGTGCCAGCAGCTTAGGGCGGGGGCACATGGGGTCCTACGAGCAGTACTTC. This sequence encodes CASSLGRGHMGSYEQYF.

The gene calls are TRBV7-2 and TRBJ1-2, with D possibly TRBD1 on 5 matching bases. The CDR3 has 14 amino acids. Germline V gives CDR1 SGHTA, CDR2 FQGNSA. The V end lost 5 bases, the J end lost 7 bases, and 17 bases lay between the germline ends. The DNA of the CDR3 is TGTGCCAGCAGCCGGGGCGGGGGTGAAGTTGGCTACACCTTC. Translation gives CASSRGGGEVGYTF.

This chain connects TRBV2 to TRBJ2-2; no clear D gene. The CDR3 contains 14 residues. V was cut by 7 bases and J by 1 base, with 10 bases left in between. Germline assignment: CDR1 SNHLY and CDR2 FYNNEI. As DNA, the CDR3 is TGTGCCAGCACGAAGAAGCTGAACACCGGGGAGCTGTTTTTT. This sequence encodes CASTKKLNTGELFF.

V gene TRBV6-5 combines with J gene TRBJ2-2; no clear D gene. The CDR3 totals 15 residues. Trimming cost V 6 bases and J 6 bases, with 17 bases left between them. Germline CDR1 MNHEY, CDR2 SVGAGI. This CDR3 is CASRNNLVIPGELFF. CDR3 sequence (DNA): TGTGCCAGCAGGAACAATCTAGTTATCCCCGGGGAGCTGTTTTTT.

DNA for the CDR3: TGTGCCAGCAGCCGAAAGGGAGTCCAGGGGGCTTTCCCTGGGGCCAACGTCCTGACTTTC. It codes for CASSRKGVQGAFPGANVLTF. The V call is TRBV3-1 (or the pseudogene TRBV3-2), the J call TRBJ2-6, with TRBD1 matching over 8 bases. Germline CDR1 LGHDT, CDR2 YNNKEL (reference sequence). There are 20 residues in the CDR3. The V gene end was trimmed by 4 bases and the J gene end by 2 bases; junction bases not matched to a gene: 16.

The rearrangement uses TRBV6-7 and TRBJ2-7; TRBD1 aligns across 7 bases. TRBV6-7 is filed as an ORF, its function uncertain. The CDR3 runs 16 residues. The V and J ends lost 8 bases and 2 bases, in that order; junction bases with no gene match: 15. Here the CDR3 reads CASVGVAQGYPYEQYF. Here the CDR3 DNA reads TGTGCCAGCGTCGGTGTGGCACAGGGGTATCCCTACGAGCAGTACTTC.

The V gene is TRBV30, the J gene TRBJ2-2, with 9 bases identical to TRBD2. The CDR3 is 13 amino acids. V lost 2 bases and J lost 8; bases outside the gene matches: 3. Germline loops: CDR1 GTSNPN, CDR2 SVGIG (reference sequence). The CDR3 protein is CAWSLGLAGELFF. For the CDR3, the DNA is TGTGCCTGGAGTCTGGGACTAGCAGGGGAGCTGTTTTTT.

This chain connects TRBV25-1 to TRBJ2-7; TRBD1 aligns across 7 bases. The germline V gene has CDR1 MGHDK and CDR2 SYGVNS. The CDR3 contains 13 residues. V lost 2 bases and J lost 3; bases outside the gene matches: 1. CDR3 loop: CASSEGDSYEQYF. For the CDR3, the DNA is TGTGCCAGCAGTGAAGGGGACAGCTACGAGCAGTACTTC.

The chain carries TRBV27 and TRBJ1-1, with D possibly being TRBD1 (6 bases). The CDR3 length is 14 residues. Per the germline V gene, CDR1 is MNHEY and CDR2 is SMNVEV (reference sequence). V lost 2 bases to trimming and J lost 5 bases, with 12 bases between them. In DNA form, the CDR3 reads TGTGCCAGCAGTTTACGAGGGGGTAGGACTGAAGCTTTCTTT. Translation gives CASSLRGGRTEAFF.

CDR3 region: CASSLQGTTEAFF. The CDR3 coding sequence is TGCGCCAGCAGCTTACAGGGTACCACTGAAGCTTTCTTT. The chain joins TRBV5-1 to TRBJ1-1; TRBD1 might be the D (6 bases). The V gene lost 2 bases and the J gene lost 4 bases, with 9 bases spanning the gap. The germline V gene has CDR1 SGHRS and CDR2 YFSETQ. The CDR3 has 13 residues.

CDR3 region: CASSLGSGYNTEAFF. Here the CDR3 DNA reads TGTGCCAGCAGCTTAGGTTCAGGGTATAACACTGAAGCTTTCTTT. The J gene is TRBJ1-1, the V gene TRBV7-2, with D tentatively TRBD1 (5 bases). There are 15 residues in the CDR3. Germline CDR1 reads SGHTA; CDR2 reads FQGNSA. The ends were cut back, 1 base at V and 2 bases at J, with 11 bases in the middle.

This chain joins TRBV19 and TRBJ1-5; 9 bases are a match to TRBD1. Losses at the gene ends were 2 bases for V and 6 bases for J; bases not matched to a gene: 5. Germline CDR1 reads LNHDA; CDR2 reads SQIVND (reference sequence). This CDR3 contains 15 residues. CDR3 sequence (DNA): TGTGCCAGTAGTATAAAACAGGGGGCACGTCAGCCCCAGCATTTT. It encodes CASSIKQGARQPQHF.

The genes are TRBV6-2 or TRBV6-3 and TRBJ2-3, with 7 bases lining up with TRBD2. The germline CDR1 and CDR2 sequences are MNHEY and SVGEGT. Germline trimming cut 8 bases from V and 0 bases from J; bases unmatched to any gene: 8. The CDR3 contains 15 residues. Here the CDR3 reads CASGPGRGSTDTQYF. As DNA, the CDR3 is TGTGCCAGCGGCCCAGGGAGGGGTAGCACAGATACGCAGTATTTT.

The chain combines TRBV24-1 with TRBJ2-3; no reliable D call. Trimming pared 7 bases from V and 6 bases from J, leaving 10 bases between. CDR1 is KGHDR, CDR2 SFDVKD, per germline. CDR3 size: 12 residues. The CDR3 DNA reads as TGTGCCACCAGGGCAATCGGGGATACGCAGTATTTT. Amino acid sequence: CATRAIGDTQYF.

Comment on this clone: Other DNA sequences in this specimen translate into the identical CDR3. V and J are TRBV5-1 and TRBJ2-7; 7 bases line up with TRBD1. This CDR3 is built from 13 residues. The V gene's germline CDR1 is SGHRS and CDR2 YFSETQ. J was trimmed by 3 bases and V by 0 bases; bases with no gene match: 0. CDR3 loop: CASSLDRGYEQYF. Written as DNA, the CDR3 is TGCGCCAGCAGCTTGGACAGGGGCTACGAGCAGTACTTC.

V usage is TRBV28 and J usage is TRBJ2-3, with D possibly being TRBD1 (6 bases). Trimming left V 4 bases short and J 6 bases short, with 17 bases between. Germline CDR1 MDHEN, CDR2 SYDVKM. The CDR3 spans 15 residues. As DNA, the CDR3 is TGTGCCAGCAGTTCCCCGGCAGGGGTGGTGGATACGCAGTATTTT. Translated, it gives CASSSPAGVVDTQYF. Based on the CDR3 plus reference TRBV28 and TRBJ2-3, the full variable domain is DVKVTQSSRYLVKRTGEKVFLECVQDMDHENMFWYRQDPGLGLRLIYFSYDVKMKEKGDIPEGYSVSREKKERFSLILESASTNQTSMYLCASSSPAGVVDTQYFGPGTRLTVL.